This TCR beta chain was sequenced during a study of immune heterogeneity within non-small cell lung tumors. Study-wide findings and caveats: Between one patient and another, high-frequency T-cell receptor beta clonotypes were largely distinct.

Bulk tumor genomic DNA constituted the template, at approximately 600 ng per sample. From each primary tumor, several far-apart biopsies were obtained during surgery. Untreated, newly diagnosed non-small cell lung cancer patients underwent curative surgery. A multiplex PCR containing 32 V primers and 13 J primers was used to amplify TCR beta CDR3. In TCRdb, the multiplex PCR reads were re-called with MiXCR into one record per CDR3 protein. The sample has around 15,000 distinct CDR3 sequences, approximately 30% seen once. Germline V gene data show CDR1 as DFQATT and CDR2 as SNEGSKA (reference sequence). This CDR3 has 15 residues. Trimming cost V 2 bases and J 2 bases, with 15 bases left between them. By share, this clonotype ranks as medium-sized. Its antigen is not known.

The sequenced material came from lung tumor tissue. The chain joins TRBV20-1 to TRBJ1-1; maybe TRBD1 (6 bases). The source is a woman between 45 and 60 years old with non-small cell lung cancer. The CDR3 sequence: CSARQSGTLNTEAFF. DNA for the CDR3: TGCAGTGCTAGACAATCCGGGACACTCAACACTGAAGCTTTCTTT.